This T cell receptor (beta chain) is from a study of shared T cell receptors in the human thymus. V dropped 2 bases and J dropped 5; count of bases not matched to a gene: 9. This CDR3 region has 16 residues. Germline CDR1 is MGHDK and CDR2 is SYGVNS. Produced via immunoSEQ multiplex PCR; TCRdb's table is partial and in-frame only. The table has 500,000 to 550,000 clones, approximately 80% seen once. These records were also assigned to another study, of human thymus T cells. That source notes: Related work showed strongly overlapping thymic repertoires across unrelated individuals.

The V and J genes are TRBV25-1 and TRBJ2-5, with 9 bases lining up with TRBD1. The source of this sequence is a boy less than two years old with a congenital heart defect. Material: thymocytes. CDR3 sequence reads: CASSERGDRAIETQYF. CDR3 in DNA: TGTGCCAGCAGTGAAAGGGGGGACAGGGCTATTGAGACCCAGTACTTC.